The present entry profiles one T cell receptor (beta chain) with its context. These data are taken from a study of blood T cell repertoires in COVID-19. At the level of the study: Sources were T cells, B-cell-depleted T cells, or PBMCs; the material itself was cDNA or gDNA.

The CDR3 is made up of 14 amino acids. Trimming removed 0 bases from V and 6 bases from J; junction bases left unmatched: 6. From germline, CDR1 is SGHRS and CDR2 YFSETQ. Original processing notes: Nucleated cell counts were estimated from reference gene primer amplification. Profiled with immunoSEQ multiplex PCR; TCRdb holds only in-frame clones, not every one. Clonal size and the V and J genes are those of that table, whereas D and trimming came from the DNA. This table has approximately 280,000 clones, around 88% appearing once. The J gene is TRBJ2-7, the V gene TRBV5-1; 7 bases are a match to TRBD2. Sequences were obtained from peripheral blood. The sequence derives from a man in his forties with acute or convalescent COVID-19. DNA for the CDR3: TGCGCCAGCAGCTTGGCCGGCGCGGGGGTCGAGCAGTACTTC. Translation: CASSLAGAGVEQYF.